Following are 17 T cell receptor beta chains from one sample sequenced in a study of response to subunit inactivated influenza vaccine. TCRdb processed the RT-PCR reads anew with MiXCR; each CDR3 protein has one entry. The sample holds about 780,000 distinct CDR3 sequences, about a fifth seen once. Sequenced material: PBMCs from blood, taken more than 4 days after vaccination. The receptors stem from a middle-aged man who received an inactivated influenza vaccine.

In this sample, this clonotype turned up a few times. The V gene is TRBV20-1, the J gene TRBJ2-3, with 7 bases matching TRBD2. The CDR3 has 15 amino acids. With 6 bases clipped from V and 3 bases from J, the junction kept 12 bases outside the gene matches. Germline V gives CDR1 DFQATT, CDR2 SNEGSKA (reference sequence). CDR3 residues: CSASGTGGLTDTQYF. Written as DNA, the CDR3 is TGCAGTGCCTCCGGGACGGGAGGTTTGACAGATACGCAGTATTTT.

V is TRBV4-3 and J is TRBJ2-7, with 9 positions matching TRBD1. Germline CDR1 is LGHNA and CDR2 is YSLEER. The CDR3 runs 19 residues. The J segment lost 0 bases and the V segment lost 0 bases, leaving 12 bases of the junction unmatched. For the CDR3, the DNA is TGCGCCAGCAGCCAAGATTTGGGGACAGGGACTTACTCCTCCTACGAGCAGTACTTC. Protein product: CASSQDLGTGTYSSYEQYF.

The chain is built from TRBV7-6 and TRBJ2-7, with 9 bases identical to TRBD2. J gave up 3 bases and V 3 bases, and 12 bases lay outside the gene matches. This CDR3 is built from 17 residues. Germline CDR1 is SGHVS and CDR2 is FNYEAQ. This CDR3 reads CASSFSATSGLIYEQYF. The CDR3 DNA is TGTGCCAGCAGCTTTTCAGCGACTAGCGGATTGATCTACGAGCAGTACTTC.

This clonotype occurred once. The chain uses TRBV5-1 and TRBJ2-3, with a possible D match to TRBD1 (6 bases). V lost 4 bases to trimming and J lost 1 base, with 19 bases between them. The CDR3 is 17 residues long. Germline V CDR1 and CDR2: SGHRS, YFSETQ. As DNA, the CDR3 is TGCGCCAGCAGCCCTGCGCCCTGGGGGCAAGGCACAGATACGCAGTATTTT. It specifies CASSPAPWGQGTDTQYF.

This clonotype came up a few times. The chain recombines TRBV4-2 with TRBJ2-2; the D gene could be TRBD1 or TRBD2 (6 bases each). Germline values: CDR1 LGHNA, CDR2 YNFKEQ. The CDR3 runs 16 residues. The germline V and J ends were trimmed by 3 bases and 6 bases, with 17 bases remaining between them. The CDR3 loop reads CASSQGGPRSAGELFF. In nucleotides, the CDR3 is TGTGCCAGCAGCCAGGGGGGCCCCCGGTCGGCCGGGGAGCTGTTTTTT.

V and J are TRBV6-5 and TRBJ2-4, with D unclear. Germline V gene sequence: CDR1 MNHEY, CDR2 SVGAGI. V lost 1 base, J lost 12 bases, and 7 bases lay in between. This CDR3 comprises 11 residues. CDR3 DNA sequence: TGTGCCAGCAGTTACTTCGGATATCAGTACTTC. Protein sequence: CASSYFGYQYF.

This clonotype was counted at least ten times. The rearrangement uses TRBV7-2 and TRBJ2-3, with TRBD2 identical over 8 bases. The J segment lost 0 bases and the V segment lost 2 bases, leaving 4 bases of the junction unmatched. This CDR3 is 16 amino acids long. Germline V gene lookup returns CDR1 SGHTA and CDR2 FQGNSA. CDR3 protein: CASSLRASGSTDTQYF. As DNA, the CDR3 is TGTGCCAGCAGCTTAAGGGCTAGCGGGAGCACAGATACGCAGTATTTT.

The chain has TRBV4-3 and TRBJ1-1; D unclear. The CDR3 runs 15 residues. CDR1 and CDR2 from the germline V gene are LGHNA and YSLEER. V was cut by 1 base and J by 5 bases, with 14 bases left in between. CDR3: CASSQGGGRWTEAFF. The CDR3 nucleotides read TGCGCCAGCAGCCAAGGTGGCGGGAGATGGACTGAAGCTTTCTTT.

In its sample, this clonotype was seen a few times. The V and J genes are TRBV5-1 and TRBJ1-4; D gene ambiguous. The ends were cut back, 0 bases at V and 5 bases at J, with 11 bases in the middle. Germline V gene lookup returns CDR1 SGHRS and CDR2 YFSETQ. The CDR3 runs 15 residues. The DNA for the CDR3 is TGCGCCAGCAGCTTGGAGGTCAGAGAGAATGAAAAACTGTTTTTT. Translating gives CASSLEVRENEKLFF.

This clonotype turned up a few times. The J gene is TRBJ2-3, the V gene TRBV5-1, with D possibly matching TRBD2 (7 bases). The CDR3 has 16 amino acids. V was clipped by 2 bases and J by 1 base, with 14 bases between them. Germline V CDR1 and CDR2: SGHRS, YFSETQ. This CDR3 reads CASSFRGGLGTDTQYF. The CDR3 bases are TGCGCCAGCAGCTTTAGGGGGGGCCTGGGCACAGATACGCAGTATTTT.

CDR3 sequence reads: CASSSYRGQVFNEQFF. In DNA form, the CDR3 reads TGTGCCAGCAGCTCCTACAGGGGCCAAGTTTTTAATGAGCAGTTCTTC. This rearrangement joins TRBV5-8 to TRBJ2-1; TRBD1 matches at 7 bases. V was pared by 3 bases and J by 7 bases, with 13 bases of the junction left unmatched. There are 16 residues in the CDR3. Looked up from germline, CDR1 is SGHTS and CDR2 is YDEGEE.

The genes are TRBV20-1 and TRBJ2-2, with D tentatively TRBD2 (6 bases). The CDR3 contains 14 residues. V lost 0 bases and J 6 bases, leaving 11 bases between the germline ends. Germline V CDR1 and CDR2: DFQATT, SNEGSKA (reference sequence). In DNA form, the CDR3 reads TGCAGTGCTAGAGATGGGACTGTGGCCGGGGAGCTGTTTTTT. Amino acids: CSARDGTVAGELFF.

The chain carries TRBV28 and TRBJ2-7, with D hard to call. Germline values: CDR1 MDHEN, CDR2 SYDVKM. Between the trimmed V and J ends, which lost 3 bases and 1 base, there was a span of 10 bases. CDR3 length: 14 residues. The CDR3 sequence: CASSFSQASYEQYF. CDR3 nucleotides: TGTGCCAGCAGTTTTTCCCAGGCTTCCTACGAGCAGTACTTC.

V is TRBV2 and J is TRBJ2-2, with D unresolved. There are 12 residues in the CDR3. The V gene's germline CDR1 is SNHLY and CDR2 FYNNEI. The ends were cut back, 6 bases at V and 2 bases at J, with 4 bases in the middle. The CDR3 protein is CASRDNTGELFF. CDR3 in DNA: TGTGCCAGCAGGGATAACACCGGGGAGCTGTTTTTT.

This clonotype turned up a few times. The CDR3 loop is CASNLAGVRFSTDTQYF. The CDR3 DNA sequence: TGCGCCAGCAACCTAGCGGGGGTACGATTCAGCACAGATACGCAGTATTTT. The V and J genes are TRBV5-1 and TRBJ2-3, with TRBD2 matching 10 bases. J lost 0 bases, V lost 6 bases, and 10 bases had no gene match. The CDR3 spans 17 residues. Germline assignment: CDR1 SGHRS and CDR2 YFSETQ. Full variable domain (missing parts from reference TRBV5-1 and TRBJ2-3): KAGVTQTPRYLIKTRGQQVTLSCSPISGHRSVSWYQQTPGQGLQFLFEYFSETQRNKGNFPGRFSGRQFSNSRSEMNVSTLELGDSALYLCASNLAGVRFSTDTQYFGPGTRLTVL.

This clonotype has only a few counts. J is TRBJ1-1 and V is TRBV7-8, with 10 bases that match TRBD1. Germline CDR1 and CDR2: SGHVS and FQNEAQ. The CDR3 loop spans 16 amino acids. The V segment lost 5 bases and the J segment 0 bases; nucleotides outside the gene matches: 6. DNA of the CDR3: TGTGCCAGCAGCGACCGGGACAGGGGACTGAACACTGAAGCTTTCTTT. Translated, it gives CASSDRDRGLNTEAFF.

This clonotype appeared a few times. The chain has TRBV6-8 and TRBJ1-2, with no clear D. CDR1 and CDR2 (germline): MNHGY, SAAAGT. The CDR3 has 15 amino acids. V was clipped by 0 bases and J by 7 bases, with 15 bases between them. In DNA, the CDR3 is TGTGCCAGCAGTTACTCGAGCTTGCCCTTCAGTGGCTACACCTTC. Translating gives CASSYSSLPFSGYTF.